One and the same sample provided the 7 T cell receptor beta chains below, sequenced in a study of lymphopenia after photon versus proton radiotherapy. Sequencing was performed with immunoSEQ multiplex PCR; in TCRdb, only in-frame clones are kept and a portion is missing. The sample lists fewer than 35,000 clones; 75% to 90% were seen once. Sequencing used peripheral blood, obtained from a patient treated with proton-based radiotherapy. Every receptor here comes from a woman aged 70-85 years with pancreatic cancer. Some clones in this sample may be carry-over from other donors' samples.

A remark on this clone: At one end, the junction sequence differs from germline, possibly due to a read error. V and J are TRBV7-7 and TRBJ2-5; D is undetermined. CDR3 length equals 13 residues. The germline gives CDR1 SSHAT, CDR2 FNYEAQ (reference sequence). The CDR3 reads CASSLQLVETQYF. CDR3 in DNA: TGTGCTAGCAGCTTACAGTTGGTGGAGACCCAGTACTTC.

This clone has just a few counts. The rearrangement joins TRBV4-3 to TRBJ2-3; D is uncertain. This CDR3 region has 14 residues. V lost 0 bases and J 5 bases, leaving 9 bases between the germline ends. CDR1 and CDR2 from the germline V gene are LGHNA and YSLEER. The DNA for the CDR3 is TGCGCCAGCAGCCAAGATAGTCATGGAGATACGCAGTATTTT. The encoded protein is CASSQDSHGDTQYF.

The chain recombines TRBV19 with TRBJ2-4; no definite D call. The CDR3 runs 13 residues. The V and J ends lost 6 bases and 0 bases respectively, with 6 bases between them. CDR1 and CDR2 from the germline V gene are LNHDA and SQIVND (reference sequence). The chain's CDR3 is CASRELAKNIQYF. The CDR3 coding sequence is TGTGCCAGTAGAGAGTTAGCCAAAAACATTCAGTACTTC.

CDR3 bases: TGTGCCAGCAGCGTAGAACAGTACACCGGGGAGCTGTTTTTT. Amino acid sequence: CASSVEQYTGELFF. The V call is TRBV9, the J call TRBJ2-2; D remains unclear. V shed 0 bases and J shed 3 bases, with 6 bases lying between them. This CDR3 has 14 residues. The V gene's germline CDR1 is SGDLS and CDR2 YYNGEE.

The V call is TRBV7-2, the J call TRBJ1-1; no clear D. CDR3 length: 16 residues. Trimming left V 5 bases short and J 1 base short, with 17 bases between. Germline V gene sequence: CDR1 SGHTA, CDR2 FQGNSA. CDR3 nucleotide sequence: TGTGCCAGCAGCCAAAACGAAGCGAGGGAGAACACTGAAGCTTTCTTT. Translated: CASSQNEARENTEAFF. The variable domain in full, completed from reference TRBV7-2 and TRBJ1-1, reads GAGVSQSPSNKVTEKGKDVELRCDPISGHTALYWYRQSLGQGLEFLIYFQGNSAPDKSGLPSDRFSAERTGGSVSTLTIQRTQQEDSAVYLCASSQNEARENTEAFFGQGTRLTVV.

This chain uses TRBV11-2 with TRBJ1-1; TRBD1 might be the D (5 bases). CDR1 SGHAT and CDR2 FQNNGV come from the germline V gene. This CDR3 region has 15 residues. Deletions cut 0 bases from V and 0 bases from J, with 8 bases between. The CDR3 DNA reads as TGTGCCAGCAGCTTAGAAGCACAGGTGAACACTGAAGCTTTCTTT. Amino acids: CASSLEAQVNTEAFF.

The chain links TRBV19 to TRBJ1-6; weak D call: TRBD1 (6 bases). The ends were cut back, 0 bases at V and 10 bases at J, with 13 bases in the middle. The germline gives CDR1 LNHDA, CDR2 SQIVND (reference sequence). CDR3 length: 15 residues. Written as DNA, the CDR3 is TGTGCCAGTAGTATAGATTCACAGGGTCAATCACCCCTCCACTTT. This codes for CASSIDSQGQSPLHF.